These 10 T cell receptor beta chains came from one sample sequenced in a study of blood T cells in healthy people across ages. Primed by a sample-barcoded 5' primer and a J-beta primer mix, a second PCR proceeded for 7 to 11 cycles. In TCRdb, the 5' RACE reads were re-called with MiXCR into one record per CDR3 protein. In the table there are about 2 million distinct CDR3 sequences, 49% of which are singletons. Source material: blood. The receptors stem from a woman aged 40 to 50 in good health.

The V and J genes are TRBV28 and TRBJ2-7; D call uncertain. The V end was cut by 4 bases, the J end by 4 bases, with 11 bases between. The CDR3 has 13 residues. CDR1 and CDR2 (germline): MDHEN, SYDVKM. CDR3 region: CASSSPPRYEQYF. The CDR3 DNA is TGTGCCAGCAGTTCCCCACCGAGATACGAGCAGTACTTC. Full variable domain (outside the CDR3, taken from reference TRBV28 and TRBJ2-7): DVKVTQSSRYLVKRTGEKVFLECVQDMDHENMFWYRQDPGLGLRLIYFSYDVKMKEKGDIPEGYSVSREKKERFSLILESASTNQTSMYLCASSSPPRYEQYFGPGTRLTVT.

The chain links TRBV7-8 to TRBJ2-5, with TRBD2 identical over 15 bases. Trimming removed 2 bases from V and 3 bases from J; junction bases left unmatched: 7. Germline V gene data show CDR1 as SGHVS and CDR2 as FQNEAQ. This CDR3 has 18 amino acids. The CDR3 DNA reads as TGTGCCAGCAGCTTATGGACTAGCGGGGGGGCAGAAGAAGAGACCCAGTACTTC. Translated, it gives CASSLWTSGGAEEETQYF.

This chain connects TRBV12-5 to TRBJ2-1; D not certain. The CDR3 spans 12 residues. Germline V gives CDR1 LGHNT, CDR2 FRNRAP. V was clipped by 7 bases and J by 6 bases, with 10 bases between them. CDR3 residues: CASAPNGNEQFF. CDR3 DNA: TGTGCTAGTGCCCCTAATGGCAATGAGCAGTTCTTC. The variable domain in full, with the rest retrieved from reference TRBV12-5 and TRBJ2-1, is DARVTQTPRHKVTEMGQEVTMRCQPILGHNTVFWYRQTMMQGLELLAYFRNRAPLDDSGMPKDRFSAEMPDATLATLKIQPSEPRDSAVYFCASAPNGNEQFFGPGTRLTVL.

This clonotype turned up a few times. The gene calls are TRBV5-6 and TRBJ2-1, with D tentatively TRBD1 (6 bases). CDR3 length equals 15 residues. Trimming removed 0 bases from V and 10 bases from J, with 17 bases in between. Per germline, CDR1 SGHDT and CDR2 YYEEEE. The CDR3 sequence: CASSLAKGGGGEQFF. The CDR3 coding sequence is TGTGCCAGCAGCTTGGCCAAAGGGGGTGGAGGCGAGCAGTTCTTC.

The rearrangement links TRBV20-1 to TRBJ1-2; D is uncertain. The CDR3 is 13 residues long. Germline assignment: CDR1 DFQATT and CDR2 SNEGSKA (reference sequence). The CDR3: CSADSTGNYGYTF. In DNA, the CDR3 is TGCAGCGCAGACTCAACGGGGAACTATGGCTACACCTTC.

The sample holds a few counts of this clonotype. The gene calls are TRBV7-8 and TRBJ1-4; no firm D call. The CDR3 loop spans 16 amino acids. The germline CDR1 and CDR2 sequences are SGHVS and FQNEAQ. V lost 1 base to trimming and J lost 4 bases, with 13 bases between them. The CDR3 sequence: CASSLGIGRDNEKLFF. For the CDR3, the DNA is TGTGCCAGCAGCTTAGGAATCGGCAGAGATAATGAAAAACTGTTTTTT.

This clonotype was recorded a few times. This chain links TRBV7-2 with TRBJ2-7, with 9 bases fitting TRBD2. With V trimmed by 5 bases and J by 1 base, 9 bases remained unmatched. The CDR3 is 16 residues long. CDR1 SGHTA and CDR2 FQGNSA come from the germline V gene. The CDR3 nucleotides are TGTGCCAGCAGCCCGAGGCCGGGACTAGCTTCCTACGAGCAGTACTTC. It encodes CASSPRPGLASYEQYF.

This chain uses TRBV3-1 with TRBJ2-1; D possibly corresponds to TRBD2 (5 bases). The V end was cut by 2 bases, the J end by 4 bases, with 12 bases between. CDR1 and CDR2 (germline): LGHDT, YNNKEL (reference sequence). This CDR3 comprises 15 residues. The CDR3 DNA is TGTGCCAGCAGCCAAACCGGAAGGACTTACAATGAGCAGTTCTTC. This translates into CASSQTGRTYNEQFF.

CDR3 region: CASSLSNGPGQGFIRYEQYF. CDR3 coding DNA: TGTGCCAGCAGCTTATCAAATGGACCGGGACAGGGGTTTATACGTTACGAGCAGTACTTC. This chain links TRBV7-2 with TRBJ2-4; 10 nucleotides align to TRBD1. The J call is in doubt because the DNA end fits TRBJ2-7 better. The CDR3 spans 20 residues. The germline V gene has CDR1 SGHTA and CDR2 FQGNSA.

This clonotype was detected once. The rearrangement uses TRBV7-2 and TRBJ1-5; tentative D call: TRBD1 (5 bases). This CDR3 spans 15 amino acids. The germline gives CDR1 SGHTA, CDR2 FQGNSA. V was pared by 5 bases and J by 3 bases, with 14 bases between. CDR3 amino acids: CASSRAARANQPQHF. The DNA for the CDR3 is TGTGCCAGCAGCCGTGCCGCCAGGGCCAATCAGCCCCAGCATTTT.